This note documents a single TCR beta chain sequence. These data come from a study of blood T cell repertoires in COVID-19. In the original workflow: Estimated nucleated cell counts came from reference gene primer amplification. Assay used: immunoSEQ multiplex PCR; TCRdb lists only in-frame clones, some missing. V and J calls plus clone size are reproduced from that table; the DNA served to infer D and trimming. This table holds some 260,000 clones, 65% to 85% found once. CDR3 length: 15 residues. CDR1 is MDHEN, CDR2 SYDVKM, per germline. V was shortened by 2 bases and J by 6 bases, with 14 bases between the two germline ends.

The J gene is TRBJ1-3, the V gene TRBV28, with a possible D match to TRBD1 (5 bases). The receptor comes from a middle-aged woman with active or convalescent COVID-19. The sample taken for sequencing was peripheral blood. This CDR3 is CASSLVGEGVNTIYF. The CDR3 DNA is TGTGCCAGCAGTTTAGTGGGGGAGGGAGTAAACACCATATATTTT.